A selection of T cell receptor beta chains follows, all from one sample in a study of T cell responses to AZD1222 COVID-19 vaccine. Clones were read by immunoSEQ multiplex PCR, and TCRdb kept only the in-frame ones, dropping some. The table has fewer than 120,000 clones, about 85% seen once. The sequenced sample was peripheral blood, obtained on day 0 of AZD1222 vaccination. The source of these receptors is an adult in good health. Each CDR3 is given with its conserved first and last residue. D genes are given only for firm matches. The size entry is marked missing in some rows and otherwise reads once, few, many or a size class.

TRBV12-3/TRBV12-4,-,-,TRBJ1-1,TGTGCCAGCAGTTTCGCGGAGAACACTGAAGCTTTCTTT,CASSFAENTEAFF
TRBV5-1,-,-,TRBJ1-2,TGCGCCAGCAGCTTGGCCTTCGCGGGCGCGATCGGCTACACCTTC,CASSLAFAGAIGYTF
TRBV7-2,-,-,TRBJ2-7,TGTGCCAGCGTCGGGGGTTCCTACGAGCAGTACTTC,CASVGGSYEQYF
TRBV7-2,few,TRBD1,TRBJ1-2,TGTGCCAGCAGCCAACCCAGGGGGGATAACTATGGCTACACCTTC,CASSQPRGDNYGYTF
TRBV14,-,TRBD1,TRBJ1-1,TGTGCCAGCAGCCTAGAAGGGACAGGGGGGAACACTGAAGCTTTCTTT,CASSLEGTGGNTEAFF
TRBV19,-,-,TRBJ1-2,TGTGCCAGTAGTATCCCCGGAGGGGCTAACTATGGCTACACCTTC,CASSIPGGANYGYTF
TRBV9,-,-,TRBJ1-5,TGTGCCAGCAGTCCCCAAGGGGCTAGCAATCAGCCCCAGCATTTT,CASSPQGASNQPQHF
TRBV6-5,-,-,TRBJ1-1,TGTGCCAGCAGTATACAGCACCCGAACACTGAAGCTTTCTTT,CASSIQHPNTEAFF
TRBV12-3/TRBV12-4,-,-,TRBJ2-3,TGTGCCAGCAGTTTAGAGGGGACGCAGTATTTT,CASSLEGTQYF
TRBV28,-,TRBD1,TRBJ1-3,TGTGCCAGCAGGAAGGTTAGGGACAGGCGATTGAGCTCTGGAAACACCATATATTTT,CASRKVRDRRLSSGNTIYF
TRBV11-3,-,TRBD1,TRBJ2-1,TGTGCCAGCAGCTCGGTAGGGGGCGTCGAGAATGAGCAGTTCTTC,CASSSVGGVENEQFF
TRBV19,-,TRBD1,TRBJ1-5,TGTGCCAGTAGTGCCGGGACAGGGGTAGGCGCAAATCAGCCCCAGCATTTT,CASSAGTGVGANQPQHF
TRBV4-1,once,TRBD2,TRBJ2-7,TGCGCCAGCAGCCAGGAATTAGCGGGAGGTAGCCCCTACGAGCAGTACTTC,CASSQELAGGSPYEQYF
TRBV28,-,-,TRBJ1-3,TGTGCCAGCAGCTCTACATCAGGGTCTACTGGAAACACCATATATTTT,CASSSTSGSTGNTIYF
TRBV28,-,-,TRBJ1-5,TGTGCCAGCAGACTGACCTTTAGCAATCAGCCCCAGCATTTT,CASRLTFSNQPQHF